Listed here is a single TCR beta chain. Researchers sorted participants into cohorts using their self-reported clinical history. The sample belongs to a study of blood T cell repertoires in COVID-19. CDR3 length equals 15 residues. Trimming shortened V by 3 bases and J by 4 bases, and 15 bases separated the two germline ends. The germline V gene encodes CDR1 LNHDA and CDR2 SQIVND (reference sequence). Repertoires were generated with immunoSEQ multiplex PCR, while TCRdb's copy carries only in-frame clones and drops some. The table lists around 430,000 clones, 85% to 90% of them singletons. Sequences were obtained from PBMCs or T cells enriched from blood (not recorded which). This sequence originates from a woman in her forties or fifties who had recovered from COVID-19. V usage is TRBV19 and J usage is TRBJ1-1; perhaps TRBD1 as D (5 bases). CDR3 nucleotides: TGTGCCAGTAGTATTCTCTTGACAGTGCCCACTGAAGCTTTCTTT. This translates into CASSILLTVPTEAFF.